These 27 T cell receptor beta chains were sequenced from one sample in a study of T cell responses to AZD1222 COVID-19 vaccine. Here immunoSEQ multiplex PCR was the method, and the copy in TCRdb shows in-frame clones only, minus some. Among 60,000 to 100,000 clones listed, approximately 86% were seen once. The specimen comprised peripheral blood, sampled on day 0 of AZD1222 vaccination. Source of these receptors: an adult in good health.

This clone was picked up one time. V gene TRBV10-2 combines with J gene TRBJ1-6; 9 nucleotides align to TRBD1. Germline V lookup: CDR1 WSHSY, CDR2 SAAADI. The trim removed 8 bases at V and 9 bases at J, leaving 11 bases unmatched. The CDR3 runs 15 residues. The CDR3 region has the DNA TGCGCCAGCGCCCCGGGACAGGGAAATCGTTCACCCCTCCACTTT. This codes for CASAPGQGNRSPLHF.

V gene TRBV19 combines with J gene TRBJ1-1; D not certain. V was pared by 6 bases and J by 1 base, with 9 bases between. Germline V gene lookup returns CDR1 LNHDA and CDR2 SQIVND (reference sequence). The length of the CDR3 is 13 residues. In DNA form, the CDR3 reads TGTGCCAGTAGCCGCTCAGCGAACACTGAAGCTTTCTTT. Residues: CASSRSANTEAFF. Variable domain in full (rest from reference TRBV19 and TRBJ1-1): DGGITQSPKYLFRKEGQNVTLSCEQNLNHDAMYWYRQDPGQGLRLIYYSQIVNDFQKGDIAEGYSVSREKKESFPLTVTSAQKNPTAFYLCASSRSANTEAFFGQGTRLTVV.

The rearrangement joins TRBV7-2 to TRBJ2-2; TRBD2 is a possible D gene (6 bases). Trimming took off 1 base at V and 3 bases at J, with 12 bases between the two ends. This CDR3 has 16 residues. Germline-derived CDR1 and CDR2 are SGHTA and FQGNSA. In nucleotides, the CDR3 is TGTGCCAGCAGCTTAGTGGGGGGACCGGACACCGGGGAGCTGTTTTTT. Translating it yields CASSLVGGPDTGELFF.

The DNA for the CDR3 is TGCAGCGCCGACAGGGGTGACACCGGGGAGCTGTTTTTT. Amino acids: CSADRGDTGELFF. The chain is built from TRBV29-1 and TRBJ2-2; 8 nucleotides line up with TRBD1. V shed 7 bases, J shed 3 bases, and the junction held 4 bases outside the gene matches. This CDR3 has 13 residues. The germline V gene has CDR1 SQVTM and CDR2 ANQGSEA.

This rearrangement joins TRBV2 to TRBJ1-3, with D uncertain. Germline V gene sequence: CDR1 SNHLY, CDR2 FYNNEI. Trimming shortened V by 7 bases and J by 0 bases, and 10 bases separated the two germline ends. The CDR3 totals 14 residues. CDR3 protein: CASIVDPSGNTIYF. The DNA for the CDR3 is TGTGCCAGCATAGTGGATCCCTCTGGAAACACCATATATTTT.

The CDR3 protein is CASSPREGALSQHF. The CDR3 DNA reads TGTGCCAGCAGTCCCAGGGAGGGGGCTTTGTCCCAGCATTTT. V gene TRBV28 combines with J gene TRBJ1-5; 7 bases align to TRBD1. The V and J ends lost 5 bases and 11 bases, in that order; junction bases with no gene match: 12. In germline, CDR1 is MDHEN, CDR2 SYDVKM. This CDR3 region has 14 residues.

The CDR3 bases are TGTGCCAGCAGCCGGGACAGCCTAGCCAAAAACATTCAGTACTTC. Translated, it gives CASSRDSLAKNIQYF. This rearrangement joins TRBV9 to TRBJ2-4, with TRBD1 identical over 7 bases. V lost 4 bases, J lost 0 bases, and 4 bases stayed unmatched. CDR3 size: 15 residues. The germline gives CDR1 SGDLS, CDR2 YYNGEE.

In DNA, the CDR3 is TGTGCCAGCAGTTCCTTCTTAGGTGAGGGGACTAATGAAAAACTGTTTTTT. This translates into CASSSFLGEGTNEKLFF. V is TRBV5-6 and J is TRBJ1-4, with D perhaps matching TRBD1 (5 bases). V was shortened by 5 bases and J by 2 bases, with 19 bases between the two germline ends. The CDR3 runs 17 residues. CDR1 SGHDT and CDR2 YYEEEE come from the germline V gene. Supplemented by reference TRBV5-6 and TRBJ1-4, the full variable domain reads DAGVTQSPTHLIKTRGQQVTLRCSPKSGHDTVSWYQQALGQGPQFIFQYYEEEERQRGNFPDRFSGHQFPNYSSELNVNALLLGDSALYLCASSSFLGEGTNEKLFFGSGTQLSVL.

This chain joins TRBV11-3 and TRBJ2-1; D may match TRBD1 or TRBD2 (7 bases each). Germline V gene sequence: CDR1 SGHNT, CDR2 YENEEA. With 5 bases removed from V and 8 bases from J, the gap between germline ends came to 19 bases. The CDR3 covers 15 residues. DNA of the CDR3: TGTGCCAGCAGCACCAGGGGGGAGGGCCGGGATGAGCAGTTCTTC. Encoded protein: CASSTRGEGRDEQFF.

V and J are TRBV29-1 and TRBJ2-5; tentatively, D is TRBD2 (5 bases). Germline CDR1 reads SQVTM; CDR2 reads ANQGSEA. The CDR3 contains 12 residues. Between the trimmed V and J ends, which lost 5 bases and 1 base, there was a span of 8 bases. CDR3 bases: TGCAGCGTTTCAGGACTCCAAGAGACCCAGTACTTC. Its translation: CSVSGLQETQYF.

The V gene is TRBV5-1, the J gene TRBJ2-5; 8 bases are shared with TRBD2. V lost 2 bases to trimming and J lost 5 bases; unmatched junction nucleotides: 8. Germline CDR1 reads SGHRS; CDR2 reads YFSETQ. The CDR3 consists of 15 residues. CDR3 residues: CASSLEPTSAETQYF. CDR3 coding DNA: TGCGCCAGCAGCTTAGAACCGACTAGCGCGGAGACCCAGTACTTC.

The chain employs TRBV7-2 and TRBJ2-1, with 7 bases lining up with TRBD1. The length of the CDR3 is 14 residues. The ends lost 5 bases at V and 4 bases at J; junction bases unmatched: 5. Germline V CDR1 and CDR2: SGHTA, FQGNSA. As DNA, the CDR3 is TGTGCCAGCAGCCTAGGGACAGAGTACAATGAGCAGTTCTTC. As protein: CASSLGTEYNEQFF.

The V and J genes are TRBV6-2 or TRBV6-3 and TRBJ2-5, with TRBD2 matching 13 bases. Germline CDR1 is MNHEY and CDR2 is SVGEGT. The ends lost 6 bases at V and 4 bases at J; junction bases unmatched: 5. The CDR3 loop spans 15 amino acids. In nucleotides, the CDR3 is TGTGCCAGCAGCCGGACTAGCGGGAGACTAGAGACCCAGTACTTC. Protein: CASSRTSGRLETQYF.

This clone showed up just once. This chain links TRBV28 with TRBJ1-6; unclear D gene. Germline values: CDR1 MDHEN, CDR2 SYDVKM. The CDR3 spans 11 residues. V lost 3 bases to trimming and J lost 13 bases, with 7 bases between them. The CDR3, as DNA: TGTGCCAGCAGTTTTGGACGTCCCCTCCACTTT. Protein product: CASSFGRPLHF.

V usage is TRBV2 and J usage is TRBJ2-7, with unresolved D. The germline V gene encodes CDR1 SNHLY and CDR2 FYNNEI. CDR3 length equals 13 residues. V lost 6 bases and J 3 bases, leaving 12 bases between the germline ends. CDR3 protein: CASRRSENYEQYF. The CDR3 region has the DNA TGTGCCAGCAGACGGTCGGAAAACTACGAGCAGTACTTC.

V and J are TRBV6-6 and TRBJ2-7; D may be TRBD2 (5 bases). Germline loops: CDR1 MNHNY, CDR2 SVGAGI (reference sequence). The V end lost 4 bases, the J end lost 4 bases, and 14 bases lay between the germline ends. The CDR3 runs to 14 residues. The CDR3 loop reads CASSSRTSRYEQYF. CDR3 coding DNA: TGTGCCAGCAGTTCGAGGACTTCTCGGTACGAGCAGTACTTC.

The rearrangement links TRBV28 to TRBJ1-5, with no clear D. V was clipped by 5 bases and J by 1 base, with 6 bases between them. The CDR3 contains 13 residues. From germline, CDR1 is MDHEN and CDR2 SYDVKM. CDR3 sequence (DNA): TGTGCCAGCAGTATAGGGAGCAATCAGCCCCAGCATTTT. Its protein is CASSIGSNQPQHF.

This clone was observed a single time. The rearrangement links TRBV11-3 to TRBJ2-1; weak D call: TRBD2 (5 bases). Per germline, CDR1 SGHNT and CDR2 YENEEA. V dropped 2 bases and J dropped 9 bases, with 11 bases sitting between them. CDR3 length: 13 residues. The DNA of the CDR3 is TGTGCCAGCAGCTTACTCAGCGGTACTGAGCAGTTCTTC. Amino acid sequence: CASSLLSGTEQFF.

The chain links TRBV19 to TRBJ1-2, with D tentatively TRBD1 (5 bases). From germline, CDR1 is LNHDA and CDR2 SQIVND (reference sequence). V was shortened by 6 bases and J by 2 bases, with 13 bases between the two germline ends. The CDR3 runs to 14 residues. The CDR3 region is CASRPTVQNYGYTF. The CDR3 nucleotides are TGTGCCAGTAGGCCGACAGTACAGAACTATGGCTACACCTTC.

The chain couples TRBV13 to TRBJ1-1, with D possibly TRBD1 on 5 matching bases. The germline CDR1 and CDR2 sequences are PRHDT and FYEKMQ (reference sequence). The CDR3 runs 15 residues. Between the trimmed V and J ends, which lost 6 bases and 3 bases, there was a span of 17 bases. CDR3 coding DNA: TGTGCCAGCAGGCGGGAGATTGGGACCTACACTGAAGCTTTCTTT. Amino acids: CASRREIGTYTEAFF.

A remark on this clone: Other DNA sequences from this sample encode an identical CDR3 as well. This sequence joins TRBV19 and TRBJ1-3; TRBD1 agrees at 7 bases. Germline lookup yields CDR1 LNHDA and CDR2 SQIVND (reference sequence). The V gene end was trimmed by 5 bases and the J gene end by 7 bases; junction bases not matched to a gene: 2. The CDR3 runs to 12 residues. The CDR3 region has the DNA TGTGCCAGTAGTTCACAGGGGAACACCATATATTTT. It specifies CASSSQGNTIYF.

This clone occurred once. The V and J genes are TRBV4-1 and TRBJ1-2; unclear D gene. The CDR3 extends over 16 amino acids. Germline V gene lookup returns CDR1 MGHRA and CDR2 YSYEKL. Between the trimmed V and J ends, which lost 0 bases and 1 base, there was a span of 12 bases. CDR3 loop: CASSQDSRSLNYGYTF. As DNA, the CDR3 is TGCGCCAGCAGCCAAGATAGTAGAAGCCTTAACTATGGCTACACCTTC.

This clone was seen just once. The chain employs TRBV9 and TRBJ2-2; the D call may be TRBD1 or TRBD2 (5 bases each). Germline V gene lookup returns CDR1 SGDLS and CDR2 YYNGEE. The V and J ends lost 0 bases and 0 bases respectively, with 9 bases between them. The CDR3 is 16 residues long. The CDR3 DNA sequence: TGTGCCAGCAGCGTAGTTGGGACGACGAACACCGGGGAGCTGTTTTTT. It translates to CASSVVGTTNTGELFF. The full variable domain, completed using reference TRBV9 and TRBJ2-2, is DSGVTQTPKHLITATGQRVTLRCSPRSGDLSVYWYQQSLDQGLQFLIQYYNGEERAKGNILERFSAQQFPDLHSELNLSSLELGDSALYFCASSVVGTTNTGELFFGEGSRLTVL.

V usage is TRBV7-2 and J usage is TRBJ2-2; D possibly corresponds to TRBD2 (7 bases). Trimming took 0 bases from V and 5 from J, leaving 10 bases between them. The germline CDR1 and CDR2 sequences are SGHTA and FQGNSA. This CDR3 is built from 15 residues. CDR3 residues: CASSLAGGLTGELFF. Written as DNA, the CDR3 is TGTGCCAGCAGCTTAGCGGGGGGGCTGACCGGGGAGCTGTTTTTT.

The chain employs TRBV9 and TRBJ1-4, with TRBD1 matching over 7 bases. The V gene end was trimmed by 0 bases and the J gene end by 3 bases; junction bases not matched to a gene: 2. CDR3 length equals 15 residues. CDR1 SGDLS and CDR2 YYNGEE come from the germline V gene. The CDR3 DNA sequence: TGTGCCAGCAGCGTAGGGGACAGACCTAATGAAAAACTGTTTTTT. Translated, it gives CASSVGDRPNEKLFF.

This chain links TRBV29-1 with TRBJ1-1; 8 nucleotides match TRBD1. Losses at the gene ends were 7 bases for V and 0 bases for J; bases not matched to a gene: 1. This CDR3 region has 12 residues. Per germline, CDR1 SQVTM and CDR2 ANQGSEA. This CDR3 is CSGGQVNTEAFF. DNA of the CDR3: TGCAGCGGGGGACAGGTGAACACTGAAGCTTTCTTT.

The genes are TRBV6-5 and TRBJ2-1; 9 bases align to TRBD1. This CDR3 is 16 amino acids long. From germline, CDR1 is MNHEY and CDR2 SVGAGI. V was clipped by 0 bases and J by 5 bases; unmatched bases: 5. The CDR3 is CASSYSSGTGNNEQFF. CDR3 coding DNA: TGTGCCAGCAGTTACTCCTCCGGGACAGGGAACAATGAGCAGTTCTTC.